This is a list of T cell receptor beta chains from one sample in a study of identifying expanded T cells in peripheral blood. Measured with immunoSEQ multiplex PCR; TCRdb has only the in-frame clones, and not every one. The sample lists some 95,000 clones; around 90% were seen once. Sequences were obtained from blood. The receptor set was obtained from a person aged 18 to 70 in good health. Both conserved end residues are part of each CDR3. D genes are given only for firm matches. Expanded clones get a size class; other rows say once, few or many, or leave the size out.

.	TRBV30	15	.	TRBJ1-4	TGTGCCTGGAGGTATTGGGGTCGGTTCGGAGAAAAACTGTTTTTT	CAWRYWGRFGEKLFF
.	TRBV4-1	15	.	TRBJ1-4	TGCGCCAGCAGCCATCCTCTGATGGCAGGGCATAAACTGTTTTTT	CASSHPLMAGHKLFF
few	TRBV30	12	.	TRBJ1-1	TGTGCCTGGACCAGGACGAACACTGAAGCTTTCTTT	CAWTRTNTEAFF
once	TRBV29-1	12	.	TRBJ2-3	TGCAGCGTTGAAGGACAGCGAGATACGCAGTATTTT	CSVEGQRDTQYF
.	TRBV2	13	.	TRBJ2-2	TGTGCCAGCAGAATTCGGAACCCCGGGGAGCTGTTTTTT	CASRIRNPGELFF
.	TRBV7-2	17	.	TRBJ2-1	TGTGCCAGCAGCTTATGGGGAGCGGCCAGCTCCTACAATGAGCAGTTCTTC	CASSLWGAASSYNEQFF
.	TRBV9	14	.	TRBJ2-3	TGTGCCAGCAGCCCAACAGATGTATCAGATACGCAGTATTTT	CASSPTDVSDTQYF
.	TRBV5-1	13	TRBD1	TRBJ2-7	TGCGCCAGCAGCCCCACAGGGGGGTACGAGCAGTACTTC	CASSPTGGYEQYF
.	TRBV6-1	14	TRBD1	TRBJ2-7	TGTGCCAGCAGTGGGACAGGGGGTTACTACGAGCAGTACTTC	CASSGTGGYYEQYF
.	TRBV7-9	14	.	TRBJ1-5	TGTGCCAGCAGCTTCACAGGGAGTCTTCAGCCCCAGCATTTT	CASSFTGSLQPQHF
few	TRBV5-1	19	TRBD1	TRBJ1-1	TGCGCCAGCAGCTTGAATAGTGCGGGCAGGGGGAGAGGCGGCACTGAAGCTTTCTTT	CASSLNSAGRGRGGTEAFF
.	TRBV5-8	15	.	TRBJ1-1	TGTGCCAGCAGCTTGACGGGGGGCAGTTGGGCTGAAGCTTTCTTT	CASSLTGGSWAEAFF
.	TRBV6-5	12	TRBD1	TRBJ1-1	TGTGCCAGCAGTTTAGGGGGCAGGCAAGCTTTCTTT	CASSLGGRQAFF
.	TRBV27	15	TRBD1	TRBJ2-1	TGTGCCAGCAGTTTTGGGGACAGGGTGGGTAATGAGCAGTTCTTC	CASSFGDRVGNEQFF
.	TRBV6-5	15	.	TRBJ2-3	TGTGCCAGCAGTTACGTTAGTGCCCGCACAGATACGCAGTATTTT	CASSYVSARTDTQYF
.	TRBV29-1	16	TRBD2	TRBJ2-7	TGCAGCGTGGGGGGCCTAGCGGGAGGCACTTCCTACGAGCAGTACTTC	CSVGGLAGGTSYEQYF
.	TRBV18	15	TRBD1	TRBJ2-7	TGTGCCAGCTCACCTAGCTCAGGGACAGGCCACGAGCAGTACTTC	CASSPSSGTGHEQYF
.	TRBV28	13	.	TRBJ1-2	TGTGCCAGCAATTACAGCCCTACCTATGGCTACACCTTC	CASNYSPTYGYTF
.	TRBV7-9	15	.	TRBJ2-7	TGTGCCAGCAGCTTAGCGGTTTCGAGAGCCTACGAGCAGTACTTC	CASSLAVSRAYEQYF
.	TRBV7-2	16	TRBD2	TRBJ2-2	TGTGCCAGCAGCTCGGGACTAGCGGGGACCACCGGGGAGCTGTTTTTT	CASSSGLAGTTGELFF
.	TRBV25-1	14	.	TRBJ2-3	TGTGCCAGCAGTCTCCAGGGTGGGGGCGATACGCAGTATTTT	CASSLQGGGDTQYF
.	TRBV7-9	14	TRBD2	TRBJ2-5	TGTGCCAGCAGCCGGGGGGGGACCCAAGAGACCCAGTACTTC	CASSRGGTQETQYF
.	TRBV10-3	13	TRBD1	TRBJ2-7	TGTGCCATCAGCTCGGGACAGGGCTACGAGCAGTACTTC	CAISSGQGYEQYF
.	TRBV6-9	13	.	TRBJ1-2	TGTGCCCCCGGGGGGGGGCCCGACTATGGCTACACCTTC	CAPGGGPDYGYTF
.	TRBV7-9	14	TRBD1	TRBJ1-2	TGTGCCAGCAGCTTAGGGGACAGGGTCTATGGCTACACCTTC	CASSLGDRVYGYTF
.	TRBV6-5	16	.	TRBJ1-3	TGTGCCAGCAGTTACTCGTCCACCTACTCTGGAAACACCATATATTTT	CASSYSSTYSGNTIYF
.	TRBV13	14	.	TRBJ1-4	TGTGCCAGCAGCCTCGACGGGGTTAATGAAAAACTGTTTTTT	CASSLDGVNEKLFF
.	TRBV5-1	15	TRBD2	TRBJ2-1	TGCGCCAGCAGCCCTAGCGGGAGCGGTTACAATGAGCAGTTCTTC	CASSPSGSGYNEQFF
.	TRBV27	16	TRBD1	TRBJ1-5	TGTGCCAGCAGTCGATCCGGGACAGGGGCAATGGGGCCCCAGCATTTT	CASSRSGTGAMGPQHF
.	TRBV6-5	14	.	TRBJ1-3	TGTGCCAGCAGCTCAGGGTACGCTGGAAACACCATATATTTT	CASSSGYAGNTIYF